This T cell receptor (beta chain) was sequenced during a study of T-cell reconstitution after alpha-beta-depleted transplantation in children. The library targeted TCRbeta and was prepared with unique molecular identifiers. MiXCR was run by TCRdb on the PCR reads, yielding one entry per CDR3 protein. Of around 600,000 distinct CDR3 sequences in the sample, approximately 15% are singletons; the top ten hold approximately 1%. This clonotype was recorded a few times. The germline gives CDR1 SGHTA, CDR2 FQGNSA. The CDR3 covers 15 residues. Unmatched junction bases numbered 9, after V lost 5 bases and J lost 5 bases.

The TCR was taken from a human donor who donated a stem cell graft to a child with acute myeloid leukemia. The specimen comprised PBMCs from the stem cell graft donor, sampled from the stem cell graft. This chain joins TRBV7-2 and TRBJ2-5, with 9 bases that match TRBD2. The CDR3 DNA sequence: TGTGCCAGCAGCGGCCGGACTAGCGTGGTCGAGACCCAGTACTTC. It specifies CASSGRTSVVETQYF.